The 25 T cell receptor beta chains reported below all come from one sample, sequenced in a study of blood T cell repertoires in COVID-19. Assay: immunoSEQ multiplex PCR; the TCRdb copy retains only in-frame clones and omits some. The sample lists 95,000 to 150,000 clones, 80% to 90% occurring once. The sequencing sample was made of peripheral blood. These receptors were taken from a man older than 75 with active or convalescent COVID-19.

J is TRBJ1-2 and V is TRBV6-5; D is perhaps TRBD1 (5 bases). Between the trimmed V and J ends, which lost 8 bases and 1 base, there was a span of 17 bases. Germline CDR1 reads MNHEY; CDR2 reads SVGAGI. The CDR3 contains 15 residues. The DNA for the CDR3 is TGTGCCAGCGGCCAAGTGGGGGGTCATAACTATGGCTACACCTTC. Protein: CASGQVGGHNYGYTF.

This clone was recorded only once. The chain couples TRBV5-1 to TRBJ2-5; 13 bases fit TRBD2. The trim removed 4 bases at V and 0 bases at J, leaving 6 bases unmatched. The CDR3 contains 17 residues. CDR1 and CDR2 from the germline V gene are SGHRS and YFSETQ. This CDR3 is CASSQGLAGTYQETQYF. The CDR3 coding sequence is TGCGCCAGCAGCCAGGGACTAGCGGGGACGTACCAAGAGACCCAGTACTTC.

V usage is TRBV6-6 and J usage is TRBJ2-3, with TRBD2 matching 8 bases. CDR1 and CDR2 from the germline V gene are MNHNY and SVGAGI (reference sequence). The junction had 10 bases not matched to a gene; V was cut back by 5 bases and J by 15 bases. This CDR3 has 12 amino acids. CDR3 residues: CASSPRGAPGYF. DNA for the CDR3: TGTGCCAGCAGTCCGCGGGGGGCCCCCGGATATTTT.

The chain recombines TRBV12-3 or TRBV12-4 with TRBJ1-3, with no clear D. The CDR3 is 13 residues long. V was shortened by 6 bases and J by 12 bases, with 18 bases between the two germline ends. CDR3 in amino acids: CASSLNREAGIYF. The CDR3 region has the DNA TGTGCCAGCAGCTTAAACCGGGAGGCTGGCATATATTTT.

V is TRBV6-1 and J is TRBJ1-2; TRBD1 is a possible D gene (5 bases). This CDR3 is built from 13 residues. CDR1 and CDR2 from the germline V gene are MNHNS and SASEGT. V lost 2 bases to trimming and J lost 7 bases, with 11 bases between them. Here the CDR3 reads CASSEFQGGGYTF. The CDR3 nucleotides are TGTGCCAGCAGTGAATTCCAGGGCGGTGGCTACACCTTC.

The genes are TRBV29-1 and TRBJ1-2, with D unresolved. Trimming stripped 5 bases from V and 4 bases from J, with 8 bases between. Germline V CDR1 and CDR2: SQVTM, ANQGSEA. This CDR3 spans 11 amino acids. CDR3 sequence: CSVQQPYGYTF. CDR3 DNA: TGCAGCGTTCAACAGCCCTATGGCTACACCTTC.

The genes are TRBV25-1 and TRBJ1-5; TRBD1 aligns across 7 bases. Germline-derived CDR1 and CDR2 are MGHDK and SYGVNS. The CDR3 covers 14 residues. V shed 4 bases and J 1 base; nucleotides not matched to a gene: 1. DNA for the CDR3: TGTGCCAGCAGTGTACAGGGGAGCAATCAGCCCCAGCATTTT. Translation: CASSVQGSNQPQHF.

The chain uses TRBV5-1 and TRBJ2-3; TRBD2 matches at 7 bases. The CDR3 runs 16 residues. Germline V lookup: CDR1 SGHRS, CDR2 YFSETQ. J lost 4 bases, V lost 4 bases, and 12 bases had no gene match. Here the CDR3 reads CASSLRLAEYSDTQYF. CDR3 bases: TGCGCCAGCAGCCTACGCCTAGCGGAATACTCAGATACGCAGTATTTT.

The chain links TRBV27 to TRBJ1-2; tentative D call: TRBD1 (5 bases). The CDR3 consists of 14 residues. The V end was cut by 5 bases, the J end by 3 bases, with 13 bases between. Germline assignment: CDR1 MNHEY and CDR2 SMNVEV (reference sequence). The CDR3 reads CASSPRGGDYGYTF. The CDR3 nucleotides are TGTGCCAGCAGTCCCCGAGGAGGGGACTATGGCTACACCTTC.

The chain employs TRBV2 and TRBJ1-2; 8 bases line up with TRBD1. Germline values: CDR1 SNHLY, CDR2 FYNNEI. The CDR3 totals 16 residues. V trimming: 0 bases; J trimming: 8 bases; junction bases outside the gene matches: 11. The DNA for the CDR3 is TGTGCCAGCAGTGAAGCCCGGCCAGGGGGCGCTTGGGGCTACACCTTC. Encoded protein: CASSEARPGGAWGYTF.

V is TRBV5-1 and J is TRBJ1-4; a possible D gene is TRBD1 (6 bases). Trimming took off 4 bases at V and 3 bases at J, with 13 bases between the two ends. The germline V gene encodes CDR1 SGHRS and CDR2 YFSETQ. The CDR3 runs 15 residues. The CDR3 bases are TGCGCCAGCAGCCCACAGGGTCCGGCTAATGAAAAACTGTTTTTT. Translating it yields CASSPQGPANEKLFF.

In the case of this clone: The same CDR3 arises from other DNA sequences in this sample as well. This chain joins TRBV7-9 and TRBJ2-5; no definite D call. Trimming cost V 1 base and J 4 bases, with 10 bases left between them. This CDR3 spans 14 amino acids. Per the germline V gene, CDR1 is SEHNR and CDR2 is FQNEAQ (reference sequence). The CDR3 DNA is TGTGCCAGCAGCTTAGGTTTGAGTGGAGAGACCCAGTACTTC. It specifies CASSLGLSGETQYF. The complete variable domain, with remaining parts taken from reference TRBV7-9 and TRBJ2-5, reads DTGVSQNPRHKITKRGQNVTFRCDPISEHNRLYWYRQTLGQGPEFLTYFQNEAQLEKSRLLSDRFSAERPKGSFSTLEIQRTEQGDSAMYLCASSLGLSGETQYFGPGTRLLVL.

The rearrangement links TRBV9 to TRBJ2-1; TRBD2 is a possible D gene (6 bases). This CDR3 contains 15 residues. V was shortened by 2 bases and J by 4 bases, with 13 bases between the two germline ends. Germline CDR1 and CDR2: SGDLS and YYNGEE. This CDR3 reads CASSVTGTRYNEQFF. The DNA of the CDR3 is TGTGCCAGCAGCGTGACCGGGACTCGTTACAATGAGCAGTTCTTC.

The CDR3 DNA reads TGTGCCAGCAGCCGGACTAGCGGGGGGACCGGGGAGCTGTTTTTT. Amino acid sequence: CASSRTSGGTGELFF. This chain links TRBV7-3 with TRBJ2-2, with 14 bases that match TRBD2. The CDR3 has 15 residues. V was clipped by 5 bases and J by 5 bases; unmatched bases: 1. Germline CDR1 SGHTA, CDR2 FQGTGA.

This rearrangement joins TRBV5-1 to TRBJ2-7; possibly TRBD2 for D (5 bases). The germline V gene encodes CDR1 SGHRS and CDR2 YFSETQ. The CDR3 is made up of 12 amino acids. Trimming left V 7 bases short and J 7 bases short, with 15 bases between. The CDR3 DNA sequence: TGCGCCAGCGGCATTCCTACGGGGGAGCAGTACTTC. As protein: CASGIPTGEQYF.

The chain carries TRBV2 and TRBJ2-3; 10 positions agree with TRBD2. Germline-derived CDR1 and CDR2 are SNHLY and FYNNEI. This CDR3 has 17 residues. The ends lost 6 bases at V and 1 base at J; junction bases unmatched: 10. DNA of the CDR3: TGTGCCAGCAGGCCCGGAGCGGGGGGGCTGGGCACAGATACGCAGTATTTT. Its translation is CASRPGAGGLGTDTQYF.

J is TRBJ2-6 and V is TRBV5-6, with TRBD2 matching 13 bases. V shed 5 bases, J shed 0 bases, and the junction held 8 bases outside the gene matches. The CDR3 loop spans 19 amino acids. Germline CDR1 is SGHDT and CDR2 is YYEEEE. CDR3: CASSFRLAGGISGANVLTF. Here the CDR3 DNA reads TGTGCCAGCAGTTTCCGACTAGCGGGGGGTATCTCTGGGGCCAACGTCCTGACTTTC.

CDR3 bases: TGCGCCAGCAGCCAAGACCAGGGAGGAACCACTGAAGCTTTCTTT. This translates into CASSQDQGGTTEAFF. The chain links TRBV4-3 to TRBJ1-1; D might be TRBD1 (5 bases). With 0 bases removed from V and 4 bases from J, the gap between germline ends came to 12 bases. From germline, CDR1 is LGHNA and CDR2 YSLEER. This CDR3 has 15 amino acids.

The chain recombines TRBV19 with TRBJ1-1; no clear D. The CDR3 length is 14 residues. Germline V gene lookup returns CDR1 LNHDA and CDR2 SQIVND (reference sequence). V was pared by 1 base and J by 3 bases, with 9 bases between. The CDR3 bases are TGTGCCAGTAGTATAGTGTCTGGAGACACTGAAGCTTTCTTT. Translated: CASSIVSGDTEAFF. Together with reference TRBV19 and TRBJ1-1, the CDR3 gives the full variable domain: DGGITQSPKYLFRKEGQNVTLSCEQNLNHDAMYWYRQDPGQGLRLIYYSQIVNDFQKGDIAEGYSVSREKKESFPLTVTSAQKNPTAFYLCASSIVSGDTEAFFGQGTRLTVV.

V and J are TRBV5-6 and TRBJ2-5; 12 positions match TRBD1. Trimming cost V 1 base and J 5 bases; bases outside gene matches: 6. The CDR3 has 16 residues. Germline V CDR1 and CDR2: SGHDT, YYEEEE. CDR3 sequence: CASSLLGTGGEETQYF. The CDR3 nucleotides read TGTGCCAGCAGCTTGCTAGGGACAGGGGGCGAGGAGACCCAGTACTTC.

This chain connects TRBV7-2 to TRBJ2-2; D may be TRBD2 (6 bases). V was trimmed by 3 bases and J by 4 bases, leaving 21 bases between them. CDR1 and CDR2 from the germline V gene are SGHTA and FQGNSA. The CDR3 is made up of 18 amino acids. CDR3 bases: TGTGCCAGCAGCTTCCAAGCGGGTCCGGGGGTGGGCACCGGGGAGCTGTTTTTT. This codes for CASSFQAGPGVGTGELFF.

The V gene is TRBV6-6, the J gene TRBJ1-2, with a tentative D call TRBD1 (6 bases). With 2 bases removed from V and 4 bases from J, the gap between germline ends came to 11 bases. The CDR3 runs to 14 residues. Per the germline V gene, CDR1 is MNHNY and CDR2 is SVGAGI (reference sequence). This CDR3 is CASSYPQGSYGYTF. CDR3 bases: TGTGCCAGCAGTTACCCCCAGGGGAGCTATGGCTACACCTTC.

V and J are TRBV2 and TRBJ1-5; a weak D match, TRBD1 (6 bases). The length of the CDR3 is 16 residues. Deletions cut 6 bases from V and 0 bases from J, with 15 bases between. Germline CDR1 is SNHLY and CDR2 is FYNNEI. The CDR3 loop reads CASSATTGTSNQPQHF. The CDR3 DNA follows: TGTGCCAGCAGCGCTACCACAGGGACTAGCAATCAGCCCCAGCATTTT.

The table lists this clone with a count of one. The chain employs TRBV7-9 and TRBJ2-3; 9 positions agree with TRBD1. Per the germline V gene, CDR1 is SEHNR and CDR2 is FQNEAQ (reference sequence). The V gene end was trimmed by 5 bases and the J gene end by 3 bases; junction bases not matched to a gene: 9. The CDR3 sequence is 16 residues long. CDR3 protein: CASSLGQGIRTDTQYF. The CDR3 DNA follows: TGTGCCAGCAGCCTGGGACAGGGAATTAGGACAGATACGCAGTATTTT.

CDR3 protein: CASSQEWRGGYEQYF. For the CDR3, the DNA is TGTGCCAGCAGCCAAGAATGGCGGGGGGGCTACGAGCAGTACTTC. The V gene is TRBV3-1 (or the pseudogene TRBV3-2), the J gene TRBJ2-7; 9 nucleotides match TRBD2. This CDR3 is 15 amino acids long. Germline values: CDR1 LGHDT, CDR2 YNNKEL (reference sequence). With 0 bases clipped from V and 3 bases from J, the junction kept 3 bases outside the gene matches.